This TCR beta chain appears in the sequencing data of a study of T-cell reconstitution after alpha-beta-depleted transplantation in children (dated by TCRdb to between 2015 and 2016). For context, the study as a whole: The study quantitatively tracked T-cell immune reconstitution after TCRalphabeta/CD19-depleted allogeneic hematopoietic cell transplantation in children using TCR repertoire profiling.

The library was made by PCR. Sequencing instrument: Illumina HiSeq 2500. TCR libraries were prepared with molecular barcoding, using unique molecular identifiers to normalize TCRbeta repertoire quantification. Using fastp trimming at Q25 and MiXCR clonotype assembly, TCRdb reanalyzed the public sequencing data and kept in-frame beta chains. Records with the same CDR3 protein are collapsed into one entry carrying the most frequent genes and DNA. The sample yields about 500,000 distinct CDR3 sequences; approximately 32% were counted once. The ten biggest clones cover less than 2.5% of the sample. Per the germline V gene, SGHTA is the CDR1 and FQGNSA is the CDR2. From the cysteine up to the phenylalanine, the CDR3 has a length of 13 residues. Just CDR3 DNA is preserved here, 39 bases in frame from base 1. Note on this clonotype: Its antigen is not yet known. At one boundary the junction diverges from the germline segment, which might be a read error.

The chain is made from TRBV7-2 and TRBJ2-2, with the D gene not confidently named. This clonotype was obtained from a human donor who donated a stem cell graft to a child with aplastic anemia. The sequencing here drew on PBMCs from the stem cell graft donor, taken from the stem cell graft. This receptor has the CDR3 CPSSLILPGELFF. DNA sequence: TGTCCCAGCAGCTTAATTCTCCCCGGGGAGCTGTTTTTT.